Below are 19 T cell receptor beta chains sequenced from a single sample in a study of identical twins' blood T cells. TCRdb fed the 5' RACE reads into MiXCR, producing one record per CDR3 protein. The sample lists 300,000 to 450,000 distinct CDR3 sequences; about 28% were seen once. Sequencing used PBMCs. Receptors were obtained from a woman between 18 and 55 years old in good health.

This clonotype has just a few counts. In nucleotides, the CDR3 is TGCAGCGTTCCATCGCATTCGACGGCTGAAGCTTTCTTT. As protein: CSVPSHSTAEAFF. V gene TRBV29-1 combines with J gene TRBJ1-1; unclear D gene. Germline CDR1 is SQVTM and CDR2 is ANQGSEA. V was trimmed by 5 bases and J by 6 bases, leaving 16 bases between them. This CDR3 region has 13 residues.

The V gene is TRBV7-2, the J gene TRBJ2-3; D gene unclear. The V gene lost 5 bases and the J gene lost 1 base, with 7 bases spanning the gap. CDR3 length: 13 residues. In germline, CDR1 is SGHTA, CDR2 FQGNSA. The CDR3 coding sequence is TGTGCCAGCAGCATCGAGCGCACAGATACGCAGTATTTT. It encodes CASSIERTDTQYF.

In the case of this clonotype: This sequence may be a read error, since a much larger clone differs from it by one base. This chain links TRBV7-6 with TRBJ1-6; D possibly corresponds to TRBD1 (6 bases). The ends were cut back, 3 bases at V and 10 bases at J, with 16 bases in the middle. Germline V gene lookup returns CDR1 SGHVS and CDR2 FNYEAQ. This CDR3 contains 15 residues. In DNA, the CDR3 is TGTGCCAGCAGCTTGACAGGTGTAGAGGAATCACCCCTCCACTTT. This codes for CASSLTGVEESPLHF.

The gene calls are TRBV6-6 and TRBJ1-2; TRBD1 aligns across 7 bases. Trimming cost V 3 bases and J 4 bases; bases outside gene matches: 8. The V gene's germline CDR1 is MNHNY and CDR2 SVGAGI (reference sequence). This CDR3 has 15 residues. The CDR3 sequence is CASSYSPDRAYGYTF. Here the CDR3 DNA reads TGTGCCAGCAGTTATAGCCCTGACAGGGCCTATGGCTACACCTTC.

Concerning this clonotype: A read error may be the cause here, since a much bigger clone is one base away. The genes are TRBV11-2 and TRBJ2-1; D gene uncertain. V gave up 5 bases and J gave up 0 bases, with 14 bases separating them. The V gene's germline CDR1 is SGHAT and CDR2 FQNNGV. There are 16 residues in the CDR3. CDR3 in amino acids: CASSLWPSSSYNEQFF. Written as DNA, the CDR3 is TGTGCCAGCAGCCTATGGCCGTCGAGCTCCTACAATGAGCAGTTCTTC.

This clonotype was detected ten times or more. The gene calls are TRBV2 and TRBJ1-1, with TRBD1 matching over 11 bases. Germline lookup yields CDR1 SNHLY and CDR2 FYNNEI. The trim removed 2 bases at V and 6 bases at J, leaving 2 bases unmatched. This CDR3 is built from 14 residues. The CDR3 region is CASSELDRGPEAFF. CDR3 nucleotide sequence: TGTGCCAGCAGTGAACTGGACAGGGGGCCTGAAGCTTTCTTT.

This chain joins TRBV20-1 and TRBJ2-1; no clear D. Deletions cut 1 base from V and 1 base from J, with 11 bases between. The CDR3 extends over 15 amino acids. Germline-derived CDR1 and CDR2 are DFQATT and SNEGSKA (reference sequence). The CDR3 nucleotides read TGCAGTGCTAGAGTCCGGAGTGGGTCCTACAATGAGCAGTTCTTC. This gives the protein CSARVRSGSYNEQFF.

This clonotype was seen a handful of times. The CDR3 DNA follows: TGCGCCAGTGCTGGTCGGGGGCCCCACACAGATACGCAGTATTTT. Protein sequence: CASAGRGPHTDTQYF. The rearrangement joins TRBV5-1 to TRBJ2-3; D could derive from TRBD1 or TRBD2 (6 bases each). Trimming shortened V by 8 bases and J by 2 bases, and 18 bases separated the two germline ends. The length of the CDR3 is 15 residues. Germline CDR1 and CDR2: SGHRS and YFSETQ.

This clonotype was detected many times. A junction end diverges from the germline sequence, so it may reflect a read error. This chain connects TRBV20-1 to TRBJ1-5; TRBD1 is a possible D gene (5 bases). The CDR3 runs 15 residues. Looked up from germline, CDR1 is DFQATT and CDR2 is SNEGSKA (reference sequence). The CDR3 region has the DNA TGCAGTGCTAGTAGTAGTTCCGACAGTTATCAGCCCCAGCACTTT. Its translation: CSASSSSDSYQPQHF.

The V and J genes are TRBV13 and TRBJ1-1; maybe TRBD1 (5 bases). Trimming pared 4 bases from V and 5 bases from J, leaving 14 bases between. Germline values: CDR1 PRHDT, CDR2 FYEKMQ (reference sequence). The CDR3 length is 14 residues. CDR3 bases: TGTGCCAGCAGCTCTCAGGTCAGGGAAACTGAAGCTTTCTTT. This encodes CASSSQVRETEAFF.

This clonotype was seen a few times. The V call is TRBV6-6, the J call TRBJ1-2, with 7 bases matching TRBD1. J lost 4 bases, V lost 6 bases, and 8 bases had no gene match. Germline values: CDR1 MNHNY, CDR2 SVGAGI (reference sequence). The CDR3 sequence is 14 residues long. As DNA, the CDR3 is TGTGCCAGCAGCGACCACAGGGGAGGCTATGGCTACACCTTC. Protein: CASSDHRGGYGYTF.

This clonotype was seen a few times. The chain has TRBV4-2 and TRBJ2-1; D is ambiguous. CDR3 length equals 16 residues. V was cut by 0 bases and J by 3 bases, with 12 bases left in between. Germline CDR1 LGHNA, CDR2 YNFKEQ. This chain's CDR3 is CASSQDPQTYYNEQFF. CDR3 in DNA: TGTGCCAGCAGCCAAGATCCCCAGACGTACTACAATGAGCAGTTCTTC.

CDR3 in amino acids: CASKRAGPNTGELFF. In nucleotides, the CDR3 is TGTGCCAGCAAACGAGCAGGGCCGAACACCGGGGAGCTGTTTTTT. The V gene is TRBV2, the J gene TRBJ2-2; D is possibly TRBD1 (5 bases). Germline CDR1 is SNHLY and CDR2 is FYNNEI. V was clipped by 7 bases and J by 0 bases, with 12 bases between them. The CDR3 totals 15 residues.

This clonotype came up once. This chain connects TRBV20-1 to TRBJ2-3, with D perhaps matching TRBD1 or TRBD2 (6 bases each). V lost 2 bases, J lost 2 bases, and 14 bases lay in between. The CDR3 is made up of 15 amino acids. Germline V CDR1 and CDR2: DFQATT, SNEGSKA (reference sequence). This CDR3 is CSARKGGTHTDTQYF. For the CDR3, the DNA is TGCAGTGCTAGAAAGGGGGGTACCCACACAGATACGCAGTATTTT.

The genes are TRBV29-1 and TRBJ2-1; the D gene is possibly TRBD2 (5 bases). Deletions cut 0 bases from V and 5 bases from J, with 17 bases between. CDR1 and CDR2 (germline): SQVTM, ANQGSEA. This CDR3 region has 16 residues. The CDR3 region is CSVEDLLTGINNEQFF. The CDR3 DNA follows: TGCAGCGTTGAAGACCTACTCACGGGGATAAACAATGAGCAGTTCTTC.

CDR3 residues: CASSRVSNQPQHF. Here the CDR3 DNA reads TGTGCCAGCTCTCGGGTTAGCAATCAGCCCCAGCATTTT. V gene TRBV6-5 combines with J gene TRBJ1-5; unclear D gene. Trimming stripped 8 bases from V and 0 bases from J, with 8 bases between. Germline values: CDR1 MNHEY, CDR2 SVGAGI. This CDR3 is built from 13 residues.

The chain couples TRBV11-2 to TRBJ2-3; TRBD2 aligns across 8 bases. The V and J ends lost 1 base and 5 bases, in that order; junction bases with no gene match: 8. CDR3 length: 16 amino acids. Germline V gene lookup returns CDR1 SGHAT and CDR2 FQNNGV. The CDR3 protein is CASSLVTLAGVDTQYF. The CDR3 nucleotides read TGTGCCAGCAGCTTAGTAACCCTAGCGGGCGTAGATACGCAGTATTTT. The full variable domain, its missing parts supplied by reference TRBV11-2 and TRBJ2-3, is EAGVAQSPRYKIIEKRQSVAFWCNPISGHATLYWYQQILGQGPKLLIQFQNNGVVDDSQLPKDRFSAERLKGVDSTLKIQPAKLEDSAVYLCASSLVTLAGVDTQYFGPGTRLTVL.

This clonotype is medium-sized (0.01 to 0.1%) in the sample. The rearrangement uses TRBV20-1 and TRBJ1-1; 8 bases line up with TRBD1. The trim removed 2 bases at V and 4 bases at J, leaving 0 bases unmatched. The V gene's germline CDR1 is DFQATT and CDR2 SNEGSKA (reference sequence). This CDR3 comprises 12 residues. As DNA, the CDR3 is TGCAGTGCTAGACAGGGGGCCACTGAAGCTTTCTTT. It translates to CSARQGATEAFF.

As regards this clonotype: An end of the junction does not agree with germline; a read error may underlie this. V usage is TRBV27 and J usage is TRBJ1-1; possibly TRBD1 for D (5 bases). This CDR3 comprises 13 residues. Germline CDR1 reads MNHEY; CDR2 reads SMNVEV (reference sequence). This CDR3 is CANSSRRGTEAFF. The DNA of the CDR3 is TGTGCCAACAGTTCCCGACGGGGGACTGAAGCTTTCTTT.